This T cell receptor (beta chain) stems from a study of blood T cell repertoires in COVID-19. Study background: Sites in the United States, Italy and Spain provided acute and convalescent COVID-19 samples.

In the original processing: Reference gene primers were amplified, and this amplification served to estimate nucleated cell counts. The repertoire was sequenced with immunoSEQ multiplex PCR; TCRdb's copy has only in-frame clones and lacks some. Clone size and V and J calls were adopted from that table, with D and trimming inferred from the DNA. The repertoire holds approximately 100,000 clones, with roughly 90% as singletons. Germline loops: CDR1 SGHDN, CDR2 FVKESK. The CDR3 sequence is 18 residues long. Losses at the gene ends were 1 base for V and 5 bases for J; bases not matched to a gene: 15. Material: peripheral blood. The sequence came from a human donor in a cohort sampled during active COVID-19. This chain uses TRBV14 with TRBJ2-5, with 8 nucleotides matching TRBD1. The CDR3 region is CASSQGVDVTGVRETQYF. As DNA, the CDR3 is TGTGCCAGCAGCCAAGGGGTCGACGTGACAGGGGTGAGGGAGACCCAGTACTTC.